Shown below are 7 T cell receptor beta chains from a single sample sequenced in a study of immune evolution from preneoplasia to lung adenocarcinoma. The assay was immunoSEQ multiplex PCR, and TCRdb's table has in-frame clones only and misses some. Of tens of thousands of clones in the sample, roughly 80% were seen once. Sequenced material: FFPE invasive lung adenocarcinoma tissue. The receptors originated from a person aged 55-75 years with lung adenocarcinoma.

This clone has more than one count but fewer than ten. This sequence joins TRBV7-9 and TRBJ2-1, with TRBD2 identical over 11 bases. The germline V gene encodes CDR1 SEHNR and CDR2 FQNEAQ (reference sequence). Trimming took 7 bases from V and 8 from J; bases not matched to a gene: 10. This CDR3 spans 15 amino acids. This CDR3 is CASTLTSGSVDEQFF. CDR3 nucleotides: TGTGCCAGCACCCTAACTAGCGGGAGCGTCGATGAGCAGTTCTTC.

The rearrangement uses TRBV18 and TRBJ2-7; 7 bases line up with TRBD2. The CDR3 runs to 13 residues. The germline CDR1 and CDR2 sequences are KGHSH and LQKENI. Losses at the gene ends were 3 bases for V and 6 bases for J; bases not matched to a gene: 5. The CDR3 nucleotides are TGTGCCAGCTCACCCAAAAGGACTAGCGAGCAGTACTTC. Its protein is CASSPKRTSEQYF.

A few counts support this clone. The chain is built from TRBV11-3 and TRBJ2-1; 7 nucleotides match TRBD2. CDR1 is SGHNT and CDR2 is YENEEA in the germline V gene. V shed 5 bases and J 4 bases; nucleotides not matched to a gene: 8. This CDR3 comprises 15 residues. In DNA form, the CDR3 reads TGTGCCAGCAGCGTTCGCGGGAGTGGGTACAATGAGCAGTTCTTC. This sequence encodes CASSVRGSGYNEQFF. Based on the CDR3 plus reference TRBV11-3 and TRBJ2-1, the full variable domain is EAGVVQSPRYKIIEKKQPVAFWCNPISGHNTLYWYLQNLGQGPELLIRYENEEAVDDSQLPKDRFSAERLKGVDSTLKIQPAELGDSAVYLCASSVRGSGYNEQFFGPGTRLTVL.

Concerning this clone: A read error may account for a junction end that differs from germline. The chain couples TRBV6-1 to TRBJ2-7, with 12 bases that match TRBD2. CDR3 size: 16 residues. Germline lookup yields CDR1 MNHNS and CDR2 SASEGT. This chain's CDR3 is CASSGPSGRALDEQYF. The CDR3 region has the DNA TGCGCCAGCAGTGGACCTAGCGGGAGGGCCCTGGATGAGCAGTACTTC.

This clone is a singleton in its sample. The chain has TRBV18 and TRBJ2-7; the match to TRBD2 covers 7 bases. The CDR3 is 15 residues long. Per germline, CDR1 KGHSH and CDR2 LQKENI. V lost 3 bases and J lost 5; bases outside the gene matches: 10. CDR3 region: CASSPDGGSGNEQYF. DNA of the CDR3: TGTGCCAGCTCACCCGACGGGGGGTCGGGGAACGAGCAGTACTTC.

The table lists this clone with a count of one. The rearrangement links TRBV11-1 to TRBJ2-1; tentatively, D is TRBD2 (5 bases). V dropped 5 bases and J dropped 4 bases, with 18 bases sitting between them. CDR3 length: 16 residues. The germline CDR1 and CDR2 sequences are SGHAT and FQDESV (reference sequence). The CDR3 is CASSPRRSGVYNEQFF. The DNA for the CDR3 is TGTGCCAGCAGCCCCCGCCGCAGCGGAGTGTACAATGAGCAGTTCTTC.

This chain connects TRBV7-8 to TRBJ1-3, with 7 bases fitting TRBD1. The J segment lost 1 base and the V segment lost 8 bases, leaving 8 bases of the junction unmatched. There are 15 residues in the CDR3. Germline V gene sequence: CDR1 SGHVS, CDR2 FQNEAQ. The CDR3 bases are TGTGCCAGCGGAGACAGGGCCCTATCTGGAAACACCATATATTTT. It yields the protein CASGDRALSGNTIYF. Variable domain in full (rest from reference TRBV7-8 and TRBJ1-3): GAGVSQSPRYKVAKRGQDVALRCDPISGHVSLFWYQQALGQGPEFLTYFQNEAQLDKSGLPSDRFFAERPEGSVSTLKIQRTQQEDSAVYLCASGDRALSGNTIYFGEGSWLTVV.